One sample yielded the 10 T cell receptor beta chains listed below, sequenced in a study of cytomegalovirus exposure and HLA in healthy donors. A multiplex PCR was run with 60 Vbeta primers and 13 Jbeta primers. The assay was immunoSEQ multiplex PCR, and TCRdb's table has in-frame clones only and misses some. The table has roughly 160,000 clones, roughly 80% seen once. Sequencing was carried out using PBMCs. Receptor source: a boy aged 2 to 9 in good health and CMV-seronegative.

This clone was seen more than once but under ten times. The J gene is TRBJ1-4, the V gene TRBV7-9; 9 bases are shared with TRBD1. J lost 6 bases, V lost 5 bases, and 4 bases had no gene match. The CDR3 length is 14 residues. Germline CDR1 SEHNR, CDR2 FQNEAQ (reference sequence). CDR3 region: CASSRGQGYEKLFF. The CDR3 nucleotides read TGTGCCAGCAGCCGGGGACAGGGTTATGAAAAACTGTTTTTT.

The sample holds a few counts of this clone. V is TRBV19 and J is TRBJ2-7, with TRBD2 as a possible D gene (5 bases). Germline CDR1 is LNHDA and CDR2 is SQIVND (reference sequence). The CDR3 has 14 amino acids. Trimming left V 7 bases short and J 4 bases short, with 17 bases between. CDR3 amino acids: CASTLGVGLYEQYF. The CDR3 DNA reads TGTGCCAGTACTTTGGGAGTTGGACTTTACGAGCAGTACTTC.

The chain employs TRBV4-1 and TRBJ1-2; perhaps TRBD1 as D (6 bases). The CDR3 runs to 14 residues. Trimming removed 0 bases at V and 2 bases at J, with 7 bases between. Looked up from germline, CDR1 is MGHRA and CDR2 is YSYEKL. The DNA of the CDR3 is TGCGCCAGCAGCCAAGAGCAGGGGAACTATGGCTACACCTTC. Its protein product is CASSQEQGNYGYTF.

The rearrangement links TRBV4-1 to TRBJ1-3, with D perhaps matching TRBD1 (6 bases). Germline CDR1 reads MGHRA; CDR2 reads YSYEKL. Trimming shortened V by 3 bases and J by 0 bases, and 12 bases separated the two germline ends. The CDR3 spans 16 residues. The CDR3 region is CASSHSTGPSGNTIYF. CDR3 in DNA: TGCGCCAGCAGCCACTCGACAGGTCCCTCTGGAAACACCATATATTTT.

The V call is TRBV7-3, the J call TRBJ1-1, with D tentatively TRBD1 (6 bases). The V gene's germline CDR1 is SGHTA and CDR2 FQGTGA. This CDR3 has 13 amino acids. Trimming cost V 3 bases and J 1 base, with 6 bases left between them. In DNA, the CDR3 is TGTGCCAGCAGCTTGGGACAGAACACTGAAGCTTTCTTT. This gives the protein CASSLGQNTEAFF.

The chain recombines TRBV10-3 with TRBJ2-5; a possible D gene is TRBD1 (5 bases). The J call may be mistaken, given a closer DNA end match to TRBJ2-7. Per the germline V gene, CDR1 is ENHRY and CDR2 is SYGVKD. The CDR3 totals 13 residues. CDR3 region: CAILDSVPYEQYF. The DNA for the CDR3 is TGTGCCATCTTAGACAGTGTTCCCTACGAGCAGTACTTC.

V gene TRBV15 combines with J gene TRBJ1-5, with 10 bases lining up with TRBD1. This CDR3 spans 16 amino acids. Germline trimming cut 5 bases from V and 5 bases from J; bases unmatched to any gene: 9. Germline V CDR1 and CDR2: LNHNV, YYDKDF (reference sequence). The CDR3 nucleotides read TGTGCCACCAGCCCCCGAGACAGGGGGCATGATCAGCCCCAGCATTTT. Residues: CATSPRDRGHDQPQHF.

V usage is TRBV10-1 and J usage is TRBJ2-1; TRBD2 aligns across 10 bases. The CDR3 spans 15 residues. Trimming took 4 bases from V and 8 from J; bases not matched to a gene: 8. In germline, CDR1 is WNHNN, CDR2 SYGVQD (reference sequence). CDR3 nucleotides: TGCGCCAGCAGTGTGAATAGCGGGAGGATCCATGAGCAGTTCTTC. The encoded protein is CASSVNSGRIHEQFF.

V usage is TRBV10-2 and J usage is TRBJ2-1, with 7 bases matching TRBD2. Germline loops: CDR1 WSHSY, CDR2 SAAADI. The junction had 1 base not matched to a gene; V was cut back by 8 bases and J by 0 bases. CDR3 length: 13 amino acids. In DNA, the CDR3 is TGCGCCAGCGGGAGGGGCTCCTACAATGAGCAGTTCTTC. It is translated as CASGRGSYNEQFF.

This clone has just a few counts. The rearrangement uses TRBV5-6 and TRBJ2-2; D may be TRBD2 (6 bases). Germline-derived CDR1 and CDR2 are SGHDT and YYEEEE. The CDR3 is made up of 15 amino acids. V dropped 4 bases and J dropped 5 bases, with 15 bases sitting between them. Here the CDR3 DNA reads TGTGCCAGCAGCCGGGGACTCCTGCGGACCGGGGAGCTGTTTTTT. Translated: CASSRGLLRTGELFF. Full variable domain (remainder filled in from reference TRBV5-6 and TRBJ2-2): DAGVTQSPTHLIKTRGQQVTLRCSPKSGHDTVSWYQQALGQGPQFIFQYYEEEERQRGNFPDRFSGHQFPNYSSELNVNALLLGDSALYLCASSRGLLRTGELFFGEGSRLTVL.